The 16 T cell receptor beta chains below come from one sample, sequenced in a study of T cell repertoires in cytomegalovirus infection. MiXCR, applied by TCRdb to the reads, yields one record per CDR3 protein. The sample carries under 500,000 distinct CDR3 sequences, more than 40% recorded once. Their antigens remain unidentified. Sequencing was performed on cultured PBMCs, taken from culture after CMV antigen stimulation. The receptors come from a human donor in good health (CMV status not recorded). Some clones in this sample may be carry-over from other donors' samples.

J is TRBJ2-7 and V is TRBV28, with a tentative D call TRBD1 (6 bases). This CDR3 has 12 amino acids. V was shortened by 5 bases and J by 6 bases, with 11 bases between the two germline ends. The V gene's germline CDR1 is MDHEN and CDR2 SYDVKM. CDR3 in amino acids: CASSQQGAEQYF. CDR3 nucleotide sequence: TGTGCCAGCAGTCAACAGGGCGCCGAGCAGTACTTC.

This chain connects TRBV11-2 to TRBJ2-3; 9 bases line up with TRBD2. Germline-derived CDR1 and CDR2 are SGHAT and FQNNGV. After removal of 5 bases from V and 2 bases from J, the junction contained 8 bases not matched to a gene. This CDR3 has 16 residues. CDR3 nucleotides: TGTGCCAGCAGCAGGGGTAGCGGGAGACCCACAGATACGCAGTATTTT. Encoded protein: CASSRGSGRPTDTQYF.

This chain uses TRBV19 with TRBJ2-1; D is possibly TRBD1 or TRBD2 (5 bases each). Germline V gene sequence: CDR1 LNHDA, CDR2 SQIVND (reference sequence). CDR3 length: 15 residues. The V end lost 4 bases, the J end lost 5 bases, and 15 bases lay between the germline ends. The CDR3 DNA is TGTGCCAGTAGTACCTTCCGGGGCTCAGACAATGAGCAGTTCTTC. Translation gives CASSTFRGSDNEQFF.

V usage is TRBV7-9 and J usage is TRBJ1-1; D unclear. The CDR3 loop spans 15 amino acids. The V end lost 1 base, the J end lost 1 base, and 10 bases lay between the germline ends. Germline assignment: CDR1 SEHNR and CDR2 FQNEAQ (reference sequence). The CDR3, as DNA: TGTGCCAGCAGCTTAGGGAGGCCCAGGAACACTGAAGCTTTCTTT. As protein: CASSLGRPRNTEAFF.

This clonotype was detected a few times. This chain joins TRBV20-1 and TRBJ2-2, with a possible D match to TRBD1 (5 bases). Looked up from germline, CDR1 is DFQATT and CDR2 is SNEGSKA (reference sequence). The CDR3 runs 15 residues. V gave up 1 base and J gave up 0 bases, with 9 bases separating them. The CDR3 protein is CSARVGRANTGELFF. The CDR3 coding sequence is TGCAGTGCTAGAGTCGGCAGGGCGAACACCGGGGAGCTGTTTTTT.

The J gene is TRBJ2-7, the V gene TRBV28; TRBD1 or TRBD2 may be the D gene (6 bases each). The germline gives CDR1 MDHEN, CDR2 SYDVKM. The CDR3 totals 14 residues. V gave up 6 bases and J gave up 6 bases, with 18 bases separating them. CDR3 nucleotide sequence: TGTGCCAGCAGCCTTCGGGGGCCGGGTAGCGAGCAGTACTTC. This codes for CASSLRGPGSEQYF. Complete variable domain (other parts from reference TRBV28 and TRBJ2-7): DVKVTQSSRYLVKRTGEKVFLECVQDMDHENMFWYRQDPGLGLRLIYFSYDVKMKEKGDIPEGYSVSREKKERFSLILESASTNQTSMYLCASSLRGPGSEQYFGPGTRLTVT.

In DNA, the CDR3 is TGTGCCAGCAGCCCATCCCACCTCCCCGACCCTAGCAATCAGCCCCAGCATTTT. Translation: CASSPSHLPDPSNQPQHF. This chain uses TRBV12-3 or TRBV12-4 with TRBJ1-5; D gene unclear. The CDR3 consists of 18 residues. Between the trimmed V and J ends, which lost 6 bases and 0 bases, there was a span of 21 bases.

This clonotype was detected only a few times. The J gene is TRBJ2-1, the V gene TRBV25-1; D uncertain. Trimming shortened V by 4 bases and J by 10 bases, and 11 bases separated the two germline ends. This CDR3 has 12 residues. In germline, CDR1 is MGHDK, CDR2 SYGVNS. The CDR3 spells CASSGSRVEQFF. In DNA form, the CDR3 reads TGTGCCAGCAGTGGCTCCCGGGTGGAGCAGTTCTTC.

The chain has TRBV28 and TRBJ2-1; D uncertain. V was trimmed by 4 bases and J by 10 bases, leaving 14 bases between them. The germline gives CDR1 MDHEN, CDR2 SYDVKM. The CDR3 sequence is 13 residues long. CDR3 sequence reads: CASSSGVIREQFF. DNA of the CDR3: TGTGCCAGCAGTTCTGGGGTCATAAGGGAGCAGTTCTTC.

In its sample, this clonotype was seen a few times. The chain combines TRBV10-3 with TRBJ2-7; 7 positions agree with TRBD2. Trimming took 5 bases from V and 2 from J; bases not matched to a gene: 6. This CDR3 contains 14 residues. CDR1 ENHRY and CDR2 SYGVKD come from the germline V gene. The DNA of the CDR3 is TGTGCCATCAGTCCTACTAGCGACCCCTACGAGCAGTACTTC. Its translation: CAISPTSDPYEQYF.

V is TRBV27 and J is TRBJ2-6; D is unclear. Trimming stripped 3 bases from V and 1 base from J, with 4 bases between. The germline V gene encodes CDR1 MNHEY and CDR2 SMNVEV (reference sequence). This CDR3 spans 14 amino acids. The CDR3 region has the DNA TGTGCCAGCAGTTTCTATTCTGGGGCCAACGTCCTGACTTTC. Translated: CASSFYSGANVLTF.

This clonotype was detected once. This rearrangement joins TRBV7-2 to TRBJ1-1, with a possible D match to TRBD1 (5 bases). Germline assignment: CDR1 SGHTA and CDR2 FQGNSA. Trimming shortened V by 5 bases and J by 0 bases, and 10 bases separated the two germline ends. CDR3 length equals 14 residues. Here the CDR3 reads CASSQMGLNTEAFF. CDR3 DNA: TGTGCCAGCAGCCAAATGGGGCTGAACACTGAAGCTTTCTTT.

A few counts support this clonotype. V gene TRBV7-6 combines with J gene TRBJ2-7, with 7 bases that match TRBD1. The CDR3 length is 16 residues. V shed 5 bases, J shed 4 bases, and the junction held 14 bases outside the gene matches. CDR1 and CDR2 (germline): SGHVS, FNYEAQ. CDR3 amino acids: CASSTKDRVPGYEQYF. The CDR3 DNA follows: TGTGCCAGCAGCACAAAAGACAGGGTTCCCGGTTACGAGCAGTACTTC.

This clonotype was observed a few times. The V gene is TRBV19, the J gene TRBJ2-7; 10 bases are a match to TRBD2. Germline V lookup: CDR1 LNHDA, CDR2 SQIVND (reference sequence). The CDR3 has 16 amino acids. V shed 2 bases, J shed 1 base, and the junction held 5 bases outside the gene matches. CDR3 sequence reads: CASSISASGSSYEQYF. CDR3 coding DNA: TGTGCCAGTAGTATATCGGCTAGCGGGAGTTCCTACGAGCAGTACTTC.

V is TRBV30 and J is TRBJ2-1; perhaps TRBD2 as D (6 bases). This CDR3 has 14 residues. V lost 5 bases and J 5 bases, leaving 16 bases between the germline ends. Per the germline V gene, CDR1 is GTSNPN and CDR2 is SVGIG (reference sequence). CDR3 bases: TGTGCCTGGGACCTAGGACTATTAAACAATGAGCAGTTCTTC. Translating it yields CAWDLGLLNNEQFF.

The chain links TRBV6-1 to TRBJ2-5; 7 positions agree with TRBD1. The germline V gene has CDR1 MNHNS and CDR2 SASEGT. This CDR3 contains 16 residues. V dropped 6 bases and J dropped 2; count of bases not matched to a gene: 12. The chain's CDR3 is CASSPLVGTEQETQYF. The CDR3 DNA follows: TGTGCCAGCAGCCCCCTGGTTGGGACAGAGCAAGAGACCCAGTACTTC.